Listed below are T cell receptor beta chains from one sample, sequenced in a study of cytomegalovirus exposure and HLA in healthy donors. Method: immunoSEQ multiplex PCR; TCRdb's copy keeps in-frame clones and lacks some. The top ten clones hold more than 4% of a sample with 160,000 or so clones, less than 80% of them seen once. Sequences were obtained from PBMCs. These receptors were taken from a man in his forties or fifties in good health and CMV-seronegative. Each CDR3 is given with its conserved first and last residue. D genes are given only for firm matches. Rows give clone size only sometimes, using once, few, many, or a class for an expanded clone.

V gene: TRBV5-4; J gene: TRBJ2-5; clone size: NA; D gene: NA; CDR3 protein: CASSEGTQETQYF; CDR3 DNA: TGTGCCAGCAGCGAGGGAACCCAAGAGACCCAGTACTTC
V gene: TRBV15; J gene: TRBJ2-5; clone size: NA; D gene: TRBD2; CDR3 protein: CATRVGGAGETQYF; CDR3 DNA: TGTGCCACCAGAGTCGGGGGGGCGGGCGAGACCCAGTACTTC
V gene: TRBV10-2; J gene: TRBJ1-4; clone size: NA; D gene: NA; CDR3 protein: CASSFDKLLLF; CDR3 DNA: TGCGCCAGCTCGTTCGACAAACTGCTGCTTTTT
V gene: TRBV30; J gene: TRBJ2-5; clone size: once; D gene: NA; CDR3 protein: CAWSVTGTAGGTQYF; CDR3 DNA: TGTGCCTGGAGTGTAACTGGGACAGCCGGGGGGACCCAGTACTTC
V gene: TRBV9; J gene: TRBJ1-1; clone size: NA; D gene: TRBD1; CDR3 protein: CASSVVEWTGNTEAFF; CDR3 DNA: TGTGCCAGCAGCGTAGTAGAGTGGACAGGGAACACTGAAGCTTTCTTT
V gene: TRBV19; J gene: TRBJ1-5; clone size: NA; D gene: NA; CDR3 protein: CASIIPSSSNQPQHF; CDR3 DNA: TGTGCCAGTATAATCCCCTCCAGTAGCAATCAGCCCCAGCATTTT
V gene: TRBV28; J gene: TRBJ1-5; clone size: few; D gene: TRBD1; CDR3 protein: CASSLSGGNQPQHF; CDR3 DNA: TGTGCCAGCAGTTTATCAGGGGGTAATCAGCCCCAGCATTTT
V gene: TRBV19; J gene: TRBJ1-4; clone size: NA; D gene: NA; CDR3 protein: CASSIVESSSGKLFF; CDR3 DNA: TGTGCCAGTAGTATAGTAGAGAGTTCGTCCGGAAAACTGTTTTTT
V gene: TRBV5-1; J gene: TRBJ1-1; clone size: NA; D gene: TRBD1; CDR3 protein: CASSKDRGNTEAFF; CDR3 DNA: TGCGCCAGCAGCAAGGACAGGGGGAACACTGAAGCTTTCTTT
V gene: TRBV5-1; J gene: TRBJ2-5; clone size: once; D gene: NA; CDR3 protein: CASGLPGLQETQYF; CDR3 DNA: TGCGCCAGCGGTTTACCGGGACTTCAGGAGACCCAGTACTTC
V gene: TRBV7-9; J gene: TRBJ2-7; clone size: once; D gene: NA; CDR3 protein: CASSLTGYEQYF; CDR3 DNA: TGTGCCAGCAGCCTTACAGGTTACGAGCAGTACTTC
V gene: TRBV29-1; J gene: TRBJ1-1; clone size: NA; D gene: TRBD1; CDR3 protein: CSVEDRRGQGSTIRRAFF; CDR3 DNA: TGCAGCGTTGAAGATCGCAGGGGACAGGGGTCGACCATCCGAAGAGCTTTCTTT
V gene: TRBV10-1; J gene: TRBJ2-5; clone size: NA; D gene: TRBD2; CDR3 protein: CASTLFRLAGGTSREAQYF; CDR3 DNA: TGCGCCAGCACCCTTTTCCGACTAGCGGGGGGTACATCAAGAGAGGCCCAGTACTTC
V gene: TRBV18; J gene: TRBJ2-2; clone size: NA; D gene: TRBD1; CDR3 protein: CASSPPILTPMTGSPGNTGELFF; CDR3 DNA: TGTGCCAGCTCACCACCGATTCTAACACCCATGACAGGGTCCCCCGGCAACACCGGGGAGCTGTTTTTT
V gene: TRBV12-2; J gene: TRBJ2-1; clone size: NA; D gene: NA; CDR3 protein: CASPSQDRPLNEQFF; CDR3 DNA: TGTGCAAGCCCGAGCCAGGACAGGCCTCTAAATGAGCAGTTCTTC
V gene: TRBV27; J gene: TRBJ2-7; clone size: once; D gene: TRBD1; CDR3 protein: CASSSLRDRSYEQYF; CDR3 DNA: TGTGCCAGCAGTTCCCTCCGGGACAGGAGCTACGAGCAGTACTTC
V gene: TRBV11-1; J gene: TRBJ2-5; clone size: NA; D gene: NA; CDR3 protein: CASSPNRQRQETQYF; CDR3 DNA: TGTGCCAGCAGCCCAAATCGACAGCGTCAAGAGACCCAGTACTTC
V gene: TRBV7-9; J gene: TRBJ2-3; clone size: NA; D gene: NA; CDR3 protein: CASSLTITDTQYF; CDR3 DNA: TGTGCCAGCAGCCTGACTATCACAGATACGCAGTATTTT
V gene: TRBV30; J gene: TRBJ1-5; clone size: few; D gene: NA; CDR3 protein: CPGGRSNQPQHF; CDR3 DNA: TGTCCGGGGGGACGGAGCAATCAGCCCCAGCATTTT
V gene: TRBV6-5; J gene: TRBJ1-2; clone size: once; D gene: NA; CDR3 protein: CASSVATAGVGYTF; CDR3 DNA: TGTGCCAGCAGTGTCGCGACAGCGGGGGTTGGCTACACCTTC
V gene: TRBV7-9; J gene: TRBJ1-4; clone size: NA; D gene: NA; CDR3 protein: CASSLVSRLRRTNEKLFF; CDR3 DNA: TGTGCCAGCAGCTTAGTGTCACGGTTAAGGAGAACTAATGAAAAACTGTTTTTT
V gene: TRBV6-1; J gene: TRBJ1-6; clone size: few; D gene: TRBD1; CDR3 protein: CAIDRDRYNSPLHF; CDR3 DNA: TGTGCCATCGATCGGGACAGGTATAATTCACCCCTCCACTTT
V gene: TRBV27; J gene: TRBJ2-7; clone size: NA; D gene: NA; CDR3 protein: CASSLSRGNTYEQYF; CDR3 DNA: TGTGCCAGCAGTTTATCCAGGGGTAATACATACGAGCAGTACTTC
V gene: TRBV5-4; J gene: TRBJ2-2; clone size: NA; D gene: NA; CDR3 protein: CASSPLDTPSGELFF; CDR3 DNA: TGTGCCAGCAGTCCCCTGGACACCCCCAGCGGGGAGCTGTTTTTT
V gene: TRBV4-2; J gene: TRBJ2-7; clone size: NA; D gene: NA; CDR3 protein: CASSQDPGERTFEQYF; CDR3 DNA: TGTGCCAGCAGCCAAGATCCGGGGGAGCGGACTTTCGAGCAGTACTTC
V gene: TRBV4-2; J gene: TRBJ2-7; clone size: NA; D gene: NA; CDR3 protein: CASSQDRTVTYEQYF; CDR3 DNA: TGTGCCAGTAGCCAAGACCGGACAGTAACCTACGAGCAGTACTTC
V gene: TRBV10-1; J gene: TRBJ2-7; clone size: once; D gene: TRBD2; CDR3 protein: CASSTELARYEQYF; CDR3 DNA: TGCGCCAGCAGCACCGAACTAGCGCGCTACGAGCAGTACTTC
V gene: TRBV7-9; J gene: TRBJ2-1; clone size: NA; D gene: NA; CDR3 protein: CASSTTGYTYNEQFF; CDR3 DNA: TGTGCCAGCAGCACTACAGGGTATACTTACAATGAGCAGTTCTTC
V gene: TRBV7-6; J gene: TRBJ1-1; clone size: NA; D gene: NA; CDR3 protein: CASSSRGGGNTEAFF; CDR3 DNA: TGTGCCAGCAGCTCCCGAGGGGGTGGGAACACTGAAGCTTTCTTT